The 9 T cell receptor beta chains reported below all come from one sample, sequenced in a study of cytomegalovirus exposure and HLA in healthy donors. Vbeta (60) and Jbeta (13) primers were used in the PCR. The protocol was immunoSEQ multiplex PCR, while the TCRdb copy is restricted to in-frame clones and leaves out a portion. The table has 90,000 to 120,000 clones, 74% seen once. The specimen sequenced was PBMCs. The receptors shown here come from a woman aged 40 to 55 in good health and CMV-seropositive.

The V call is TRBV9, the J call TRBJ1-1, with D uncertain. Between the trimmed V and J ends, which lost 2 bases and 8 bases, there was a span of 10 bases. The germline CDR1 and CDR2 sequences are SGDLS and YYNGEE. The CDR3 totals 12 residues. CDR3 region: CASSVGGGEAFF. The CDR3 nucleotides read TGTGCCAGCAGCGTTGGTGGAGGGGAAGCTTTCTTT.

The rearrangement joins TRBV6-6 to TRBJ2-5, with a possible D match to TRBD2 (7 bases). Trimming took 2 bases from V and 5 from J, leaving 12 bases between them. There are 14 residues in the CDR3. Germline V gene lookup returns CDR1 MNHNY and CDR2 SVGAGI (reference sequence). As DNA, the CDR3 is TGTGCCAGCAGTTACGGGGAGGGGGTTGAGACCCAGTACTTC. This codes for CASSYGEGVETQYF.

Only a few counts were recorded for this clone. The CDR3 here is CASSPLGGSYEQYF. CDR3 bases: TGTGCCAGCAGCCCTCTGGGGGGGTCCTACGAGCAGTACTTC. V gene TRBV9 combines with J gene TRBJ2-7; TRBD2 aligns across 7 bases. This CDR3 region has 14 residues. The germline V gene has CDR1 SGDLS and CDR2 YYNGEE. Germline trimming cut 4 bases from V and 1 base from J; bases unmatched to any gene: 5.

The V gene is TRBV5-1, the J gene TRBJ2-5, with a tentative D call TRBD1 (5 bases). Germline loops: CDR1 SGHRS, CDR2 YFSETQ. The CDR3 consists of 14 residues. V shed 2 bases and J shed 4 bases, with 12 bases lying between them. The CDR3 spells CASSLIRTGETQYF. The DNA for the CDR3 is TGCGCCAGCAGCTTAATACGAACAGGAGAGACCCAGTACTTC.

The chain employs TRBV6-6 and TRBJ1-5; TRBD1 aligns across 7 bases. The ends lost 6 bases at V and 7 bases at J; junction bases unmatched: 6. This CDR3 has 13 amino acids. CDR1 is MNHNY, CDR2 SVGAGI, per germline (reference sequence). CDR3 in amino acids: CASSVDREQPQHF. CDR3 nucleotides: TGTGCCAGCAGCGTAGACAGGGAACAGCCCCAGCATTTT.

The chain joins TRBV4-1 to TRBJ2-1, with 8 bases lining up with TRBD2. The V gene's germline CDR1 is MGHRA and CDR2 YSYEKL. V dropped 0 bases and J dropped 10; count of bases not matched to a gene: 5. The CDR3 consists of 14 residues. This CDR3 reads CASSQDSGGSEQFF. In DNA form, the CDR3 reads TGCGCCAGCAGCCAAGACTCGGGGGGGAGCGAGCAGTTCTTC.

The genes are TRBV4-3 and TRBJ1-2; TRBD1 matches 8 bases. CDR1 and CDR2 (germline): LGHNA, YSLEER. Germline trimming cut 0 bases from V and 8 bases from J; bases unmatched to any gene: 5. This CDR3 comprises 14 residues. The CDR3 DNA reads as TGCGCCAGCAGCCAAGACGGCAGGGGGCCCGGCTACACCTTC. It translates to CASSQDGRGPGYTF.

The V gene is TRBV18, the J gene TRBJ2-2, with D possibly being TRBD1 (5 bases). The germline V gene has CDR1 KGHSH and CDR2 LQKENI. V dropped 6 bases and J dropped 5 bases, with 19 bases sitting between them. This CDR3 contains 16 residues. CDR3: CASSPQGLRRTGELFF. In nucleotides, the CDR3 is TGTGCCAGCTCCCCCCAGGGCCTACGGCGTACCGGGGAGCTGTTTTTT.

The chain employs TRBV30 and TRBJ2-7; D may be TRBD1 (6 bases). Germline lookup yields CDR1 GTSNPN and CDR2 SVGIG (reference sequence). The CDR3 is made up of 14 amino acids. V gave up 2 bases and J gave up 3 bases, with 14 bases separating them. The CDR3 bases are TGTGCCTGGAGTCAGGGGACGGATCACTACGAGCAGTACTTC. This sequence encodes CAWSQGTDHYEQYF.